The clone carrying this T cell receptor beta chain was observed a handful of times. Its target is not known. Germline CDR1 and CDR2: MNHEY and SVGAGI. CDR3 length: 12 amino acids. Generated by immunoSEQ multiplex PCR, the TCRdb table keeps only in-frame clones and is missing some. The data hold 35,000 to 45,000 clones, with around 83% observed a single time. The data belong to a study of a mutant IDH1 vaccine in newly diagnosed glioma. Indicated time point: week 35, safety follow-up. Every single dose of the vaccine, 300 ug of mutant IDH1 20-mer peptide, came with topical imiquimod. Points from the study as a whole: Pseudoprogression appeared independent of alterations in top peripheral clonotypes.

The input for sequencing was PBMCs, taken from a glioma patient whose treatment included an IDH1 peptide vaccine. The clonotype comes from a woman between 50 and 59 years old with glioma. V is TRBV6-5 and J is TRBJ2-3; the D gene is possibly TRBD1 (6 bases). This CDR3 is CVVGATTDTQYF. CDR3 nucleotide sequence: TGTGTCGTGGGGGCGACAACAGATACGCAGTATTTT.